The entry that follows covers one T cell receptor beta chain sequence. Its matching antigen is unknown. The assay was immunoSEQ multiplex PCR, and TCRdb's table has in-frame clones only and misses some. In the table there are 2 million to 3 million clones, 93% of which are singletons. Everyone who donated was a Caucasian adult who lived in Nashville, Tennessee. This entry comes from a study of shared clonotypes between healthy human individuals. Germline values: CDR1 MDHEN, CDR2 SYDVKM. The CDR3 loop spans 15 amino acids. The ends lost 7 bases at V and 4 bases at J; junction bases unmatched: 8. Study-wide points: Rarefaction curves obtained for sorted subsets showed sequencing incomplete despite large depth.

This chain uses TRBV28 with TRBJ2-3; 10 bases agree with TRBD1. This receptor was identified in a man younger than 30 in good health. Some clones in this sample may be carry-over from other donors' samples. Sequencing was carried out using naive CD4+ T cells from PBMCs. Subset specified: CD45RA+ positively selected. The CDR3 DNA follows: TGTGCCAGCAATAGGGATGGGACAGGGGCAGATACGCAGTATTTT. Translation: CASNRDGTGADTQYF.